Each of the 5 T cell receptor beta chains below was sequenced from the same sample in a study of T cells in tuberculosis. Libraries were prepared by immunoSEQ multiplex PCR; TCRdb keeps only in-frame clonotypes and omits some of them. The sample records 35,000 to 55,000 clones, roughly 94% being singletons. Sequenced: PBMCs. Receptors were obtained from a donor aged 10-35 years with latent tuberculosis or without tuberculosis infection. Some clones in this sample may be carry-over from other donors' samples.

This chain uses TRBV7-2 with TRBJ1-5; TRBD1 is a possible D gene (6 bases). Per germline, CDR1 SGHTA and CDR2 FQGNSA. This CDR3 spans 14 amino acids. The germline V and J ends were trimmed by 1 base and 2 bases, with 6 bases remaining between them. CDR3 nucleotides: TGTGCCAGCAGCTTAGGGACAGGCAATCAGCCCCAGCATTTT. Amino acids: CASSLGTGNQPQHF. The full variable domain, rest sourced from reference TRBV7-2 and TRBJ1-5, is GAGVSQSPSNKVTEKGKDVELRCDPISGHTALYWYRQSLGQGLEFLIYFQGNSAPDKSGLPSDRFSAERTGGSVSTLTIQRTQQEDSAVYLCASSLGTGNQPQHFGDGTRLSIL.

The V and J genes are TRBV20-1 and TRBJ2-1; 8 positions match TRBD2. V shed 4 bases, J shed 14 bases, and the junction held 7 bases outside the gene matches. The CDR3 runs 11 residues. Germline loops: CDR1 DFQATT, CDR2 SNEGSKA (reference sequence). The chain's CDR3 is CSATAGESKFF. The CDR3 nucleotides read TGCAGTGCTACAGCGGGAGAGTCGAAGTTCTTC.

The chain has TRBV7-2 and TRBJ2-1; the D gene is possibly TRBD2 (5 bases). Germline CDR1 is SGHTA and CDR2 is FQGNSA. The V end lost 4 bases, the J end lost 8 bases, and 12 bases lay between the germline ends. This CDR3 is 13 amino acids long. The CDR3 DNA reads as TGTGCCAGCAGCTCCGGACTGGAATATGAGCAGTTCTTC. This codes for CASSSGLEYEQFF. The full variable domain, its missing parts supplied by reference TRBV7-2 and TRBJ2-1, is GAGVSQSPSNKVTEKGKDVELRCDPISGHTALYWYRQSLGQGLEFLIYFQGNSAPDKSGLPSDRFSAERTGGSVSTLTIQRTQQEDSAVYLCASSSGLEYEQFFGPGTRLTVL.

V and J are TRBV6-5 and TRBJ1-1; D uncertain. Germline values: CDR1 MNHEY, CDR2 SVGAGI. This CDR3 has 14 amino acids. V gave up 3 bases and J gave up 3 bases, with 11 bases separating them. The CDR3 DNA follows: TGTGCCAGCAGTTATGGAGGTTTGGACACTGAAGCTTTCTTT. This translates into CASSYGGLDTEAFF.

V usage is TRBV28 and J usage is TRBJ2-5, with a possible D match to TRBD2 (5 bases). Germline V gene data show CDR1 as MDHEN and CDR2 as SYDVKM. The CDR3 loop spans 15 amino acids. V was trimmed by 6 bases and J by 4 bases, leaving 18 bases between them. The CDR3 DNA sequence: TGTGCCAGCAGCTCCGCGGCCGTTGCGGGAGAGACCCAGTACTTC. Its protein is CASSSAAVAGETQYF.